These 9 T cell receptor beta chains were all obtained from the same sample, sequenced in a study of blood T cell repertoires in COVID-19. Clones were read by immunoSEQ multiplex PCR, and TCRdb kept only the in-frame ones, dropping some. This table has 250,000 to 350,000 clones, approximately 83% appearing once. The material sequenced was PBMCs or T cells enriched from blood (not recorded which). The receptors come from a woman in her 30s who had recovered from COVID-19.

The J gene is TRBJ2-3, the V gene TRBV6-4, with D perhaps matching TRBD2 (6 bases). Germline V lookup: CDR1 MRHNA, CDR2 SNTAGT. This CDR3 comprises 13 residues. V shed 5 bases and J shed 5 bases, with 11 bases lying between them. DNA for the CDR3: TGTGCCAGCAGTCCTAGCGAGAGAGATACGCAGTATTTT. Translation: CASSPSERDTQYF.

The chain is built from TRBV7-9 and TRBJ2-7, with a weak D call TRBD1 (6 bases). Germline values: CDR1 SEHNR, CDR2 FQNEAQ (reference sequence). The CDR3 contains 17 residues. The V and J ends lost 1 base and 3 bases respectively, with 19 bases between them. The CDR3 DNA follows: TGTGCCAGCAGCTTAGAAGGGTGGGACATTCCCAGCTACGAGCAGTACTTC. Translation: CASSLEGWDIPSYEQYF.

The chain carries TRBV6-5 and TRBJ1-2, with 9 nucleotides matching TRBD1. V dropped 5 bases and J dropped 8; count of bases not matched to a gene: 6. CDR3 length equals 13 residues. Germline lookup yields CDR1 MNHEY and CDR2 SVGAGI. CDR3: CASSRGQGDGYTF. DNA for the CDR3: TGTGCCAGCAGTCGGGGACAGGGAGACGGCTACACCTTC.

This chain uses TRBV28 with TRBJ2-7; a weak D match, TRBD1 (5 bases). V lost 6 bases to trimming and J lost 5 bases, with 11 bases between them. CDR3 size: 12 residues. Germline loops: CDR1 MDHEN, CDR2 SYDVKM. Written as DNA, the CDR3 is TGTGCCAGCAGCCAAGGGGTGAACGAGCAGTACTTC. Protein: CASSQGVNEQYF.

The chain uses TRBV10-2 and TRBJ2-1; TRBD2 matches at 8 bases. The CDR3 has 18 amino acids. With 6 bases clipped from V and 5 bases from J, the junction kept 18 bases outside the gene matches. Germline V gene sequence: CDR1 WSHSY, CDR2 SAAADI. CDR3 nucleotide sequence: TGCGCCAGCAGCAGCCGAGGGCTAGCTCGGGGGGGCGACAATGAGCAGTTCTTC. Translation: CASSSRGLARGGDNEQFF.

The gene calls are TRBV28 and TRBJ1-1, with D possibly matching TRBD1 (5 bases). The V gene lost 11 bases and the J gene lost 0 bases, with 10 bases spanning the gap. The CDR3 spans 12 residues. Looked up from germline, CDR1 is MDHEN and CDR2 is SYDVKM. The CDR3 reads CAAGGVNTEAFF. CDR3 in DNA: TGTGCCGCTGGGGGGGTGAACACTGAAGCTTTCTTT.

The chain carries TRBV7-9 and TRBJ1-1; TRBD1 aligns across 7 bases. The CDR3 spans 15 residues. Germline CDR1 SEHNR, CDR2 FQNEAQ (reference sequence). Unmatched junction bases numbered 7, after V lost 2 bases and J lost 4 bases. The CDR3 bases are TGTGCCAGCAGCTTACTCCAGGGGGGAGGCACTGAAGCTTTCTTT. Translated: CASSLLQGGGTEAFF.

This sequence joins TRBV15 and TRBJ2-7; 10 nucleotides agree with TRBD1. V dropped 4 bases and J dropped 2; count of bases not matched to a gene: 5. Germline CDR1 reads LNHNV; CDR2 reads YYDKDF (reference sequence). This CDR3 is 15 amino acids long. The CDR3 coding sequence is TGTGCCACCAGCACCGGGACAGGGGAAGCCTACGAGCAGTACTTC. Translated, it gives CATSTGTGEAYEQYF.

The V and J genes are TRBV5-1 and TRBJ2-7, with a weak D call TRBD1 (8 bases). The CDR3 runs 14 residues. Per the germline V gene, CDR1 is SGHRS and CDR2 is YFSETQ. V gave up 3 bases and J gave up 3 bases, with 13 bases separating them. For the CDR3, the DNA is TGCGCCAGCAGCTGGGGGGGACAGGACTACGAGCAGTACTTC. It encodes CASSWGGQDYEQYF.